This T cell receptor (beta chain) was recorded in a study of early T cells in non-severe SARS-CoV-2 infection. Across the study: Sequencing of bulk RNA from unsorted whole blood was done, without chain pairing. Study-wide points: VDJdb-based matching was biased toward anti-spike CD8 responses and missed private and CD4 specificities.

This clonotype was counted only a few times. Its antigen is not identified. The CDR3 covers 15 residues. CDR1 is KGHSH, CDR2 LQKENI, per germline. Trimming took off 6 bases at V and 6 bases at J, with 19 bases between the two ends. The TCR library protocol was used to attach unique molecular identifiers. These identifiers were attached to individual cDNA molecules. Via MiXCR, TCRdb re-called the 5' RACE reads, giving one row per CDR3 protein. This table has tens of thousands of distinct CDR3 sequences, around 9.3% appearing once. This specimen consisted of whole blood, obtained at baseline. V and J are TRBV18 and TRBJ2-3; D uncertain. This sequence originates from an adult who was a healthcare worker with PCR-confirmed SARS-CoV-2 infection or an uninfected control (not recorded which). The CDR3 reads CASSPRLNLADTQYF. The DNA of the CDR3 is TGTGCCAGCTCCCCCCGCCTCAACCTTGCGGATACGCAGTATTTT.